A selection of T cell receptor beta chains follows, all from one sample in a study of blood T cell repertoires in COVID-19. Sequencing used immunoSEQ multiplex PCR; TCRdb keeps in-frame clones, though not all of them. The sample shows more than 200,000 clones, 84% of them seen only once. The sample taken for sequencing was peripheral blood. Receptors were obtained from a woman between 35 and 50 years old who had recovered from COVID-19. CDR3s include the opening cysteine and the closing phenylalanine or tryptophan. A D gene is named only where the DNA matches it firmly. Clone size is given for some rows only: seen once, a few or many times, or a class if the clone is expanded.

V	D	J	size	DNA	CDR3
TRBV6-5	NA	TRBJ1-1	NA	TGTGCCAGCAGTTTCGGCCGCGGCACTGAAGCTTTCTTT	CASSFGRGTEAFF
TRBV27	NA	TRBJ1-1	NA	TGTGCCAGCAGTTTCTTGGGGGCGCGGTCTGAAGCTTTCTTT	CASSFLGARSEAFF
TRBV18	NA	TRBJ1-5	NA	TGTGCCAGCTCACCCGGACAGTTTCGCAATCAGCCCCAGCATTTT	CASSPGQFRNQPQHF
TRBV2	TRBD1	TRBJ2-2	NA	TGTGCCAGCACTGAGGCAGGGGGCGGGGCCGGGGAGCTGTTTTTT	CASTEAGGGAGELFF
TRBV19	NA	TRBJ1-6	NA	TGTGCCAGTAGTATACGCTATAATTCACCCCTCCACTTT	CASSIRYNSPLHF
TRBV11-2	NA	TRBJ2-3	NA	TGTGCCAGCAGCTTAGCAGGGGCAGATACGCAGTATTTT	CASSLAGADTQYF
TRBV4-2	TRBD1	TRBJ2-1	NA	TGTGCCAGCAGCCAAAAGGACAGGGGGCCTCTTGAGCAGTTCTTC	CASSQKDRGPLEQFF
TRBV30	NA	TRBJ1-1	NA	TGTGCCTGGAGTTCCCAGGCCACCCCAGAGCCTGAAGCTTTCTTT	CAWSSQATPEPEAFF
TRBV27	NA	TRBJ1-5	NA	TGTGCCAGCAGCGCGACAGGAAATAGCAATCAGCCCCAGCATTTT	CASSATGNSNQPQHF
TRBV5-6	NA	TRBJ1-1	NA	TGTGCCAGCAGCTTGACAGAGTTCGCTGAAGCTTTCTTT	CASSLTEFAEAFF
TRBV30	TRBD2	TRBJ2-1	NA	TGTGCCTGGAGCTCCCCGGGGCGGGGGGTATACAATGAGCAGTTCTTC	CAWSSPGRGVYNEQFF
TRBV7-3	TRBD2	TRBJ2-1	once	TGTGCCAGCAGCTTGACTAGCGGGCCAAATGAGCAGTTCTTC	CASSLTSGPNEQFF
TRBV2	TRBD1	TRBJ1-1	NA	TGTGCCAGCAGTGTCACCAGGACAGGCCAGGCAGCTTTCTTT	CASSVTRTGQAAFF
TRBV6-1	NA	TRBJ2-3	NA	TGTGCCAGCAGTGAAGGTGGAGGGACCGATCGTACGCAGTATTTT	CASSEGGGTDRTQYF
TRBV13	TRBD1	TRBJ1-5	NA	TGTGCCAGCAGCTTAGCCGGGACAGGTCATCAGCCCCAGCATTTT	CASSLAGTGHQPQHF
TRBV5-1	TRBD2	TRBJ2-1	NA	TGCGCCAGCAGCTCCCCGGGACTAGCGGGCTCCAATGAGCAGTTCTTC	CASSSPGLAGSNEQFF
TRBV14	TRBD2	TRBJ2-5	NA	TGTGCCAGCAGCCAGGCGGGGGTCCCCCAGACAGAGACCCAGTACTTC	CASSQAGVPQTETQYF
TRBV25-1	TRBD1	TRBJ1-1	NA	TGTGCCAGCAGGAGACAGGGGATGAACACTGAAGCTTTCTTT	CASRRQGMNTEAFF
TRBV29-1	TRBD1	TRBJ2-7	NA	TGCAGCGTCCGGTCAGGGGACAGGTCATACGAGCAGTACTTC	CSVRSGDRSYEQYF
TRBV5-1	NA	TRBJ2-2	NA	TGCGCCAGCAGCTCCAACCCCGGGACAACAGCGAACACCGGGGAGCTGTTTTTT	CASSSNPGTTANTGELFF
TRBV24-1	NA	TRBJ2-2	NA	TGTGCCACCAGCCCTTTTCCTGGGGAGCTGTTTTTT	CATSPFPGELFF
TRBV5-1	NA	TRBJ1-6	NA	TGCGCCAGCAGCCAGGGCGACACGGGTAGTTCACCCCTCCACTTT	CASSQGDTGSSPLHF
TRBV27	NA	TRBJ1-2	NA	TGTGCCAGCAGTTCCCCGGGGGAATCGACTGGCTACACCTTC	CASSSPGESTGYTF
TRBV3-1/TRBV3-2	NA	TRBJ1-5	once	TGTGCCAGCAGCAATTCAGGGAATCAGCCCCAGCATTTT	CASSNSGNQPQHF
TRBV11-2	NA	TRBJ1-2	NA	TGTGCCAGCAGCTTAGGTCAGGAGGGGCGCTACACCTTC	CASSLGQEGRYTF
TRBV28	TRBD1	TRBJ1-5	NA	TGTGCCAGCAGCGAAGGGGGCCCGTTTCAGCCCCAGCATTTT	CASSEGGPFQPQHF
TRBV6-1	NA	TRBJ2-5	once	TGTGCCAGCAGTGAACTGAGGGAAGAGACCCAGTACTTC	CASSELREETQYF
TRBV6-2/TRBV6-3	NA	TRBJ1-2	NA	TGTGCCAGCAGTACACCTAACTATGGCTACACCTTC	CASSTPNYGYTF
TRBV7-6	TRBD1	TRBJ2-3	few	TGTGCCAGCAGCGATTCCGGGACAGCCACAGATACGCAGTATTTT	CASSDSGTATDTQYF
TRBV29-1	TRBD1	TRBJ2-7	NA	TGCAGCGTTATCGGGACAGGGGGAAGCTGGGAGCAGTACTTC	CSVIGTGGSWEQYF
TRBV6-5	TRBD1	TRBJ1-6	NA	TGTGCCAGCAGTTATTCTCGGGACAGTAATTCACCCCTCCACTTT	CASSYSRDSNSPLHF
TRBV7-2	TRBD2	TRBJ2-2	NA	TGTGCCAGCAAAATCGGGGGGGCCGTTACCGGGGAGCTGTTTTTT	CASKIGGAVTGELFF
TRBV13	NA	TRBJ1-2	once	TGTGCCAGCAGCTCCGTTGACTATGGCTACACCTTC	CASSSVDYGYTF
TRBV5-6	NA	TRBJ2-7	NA	TGTGCCAGCAGCTTGTCTTCCGAGCAGTACTTC	CASSLSSEQYF
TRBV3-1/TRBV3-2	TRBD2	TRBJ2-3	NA	TGTGCCAGCAGCCTAACTAGCGCCCATCAGTATTTT	CASSLTSAHQYF
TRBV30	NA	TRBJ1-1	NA	TGTGCCTGGAAACGTTTCGGAGGGGCGTTAAACACTGAAGCTTTCTTT	CAWKRFGGALNTEAFF
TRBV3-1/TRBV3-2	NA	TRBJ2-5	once	TGTGCCAGCAGCCAAGATAGCGCTAGAGGAAAGACCCAGTACTTC	CASSQDSARGKTQYF
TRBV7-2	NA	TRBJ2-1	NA	TGTGCCAGCAGCTTATTTGGGGGCCGTGAGCAGTTCTTC	CASSLFGGREQFF
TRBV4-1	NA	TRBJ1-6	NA	TGCGCCAGCAGCCAAGATCTCCAGGGGTGGGCAAGCAGTTCACCCCTCCACTTT	CASSQDLQGWASSSPLHF
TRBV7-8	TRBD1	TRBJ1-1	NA	TGTGCCAGCAGCTTTGATAGGGGGCTCGAAGCTTTCTTT	CASSFDRGLEAFF
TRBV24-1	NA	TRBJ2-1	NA	TGTGCCACCAGTGAAGGGGGCAATGAGCAGTTCTTC	CATSEGGNEQFF
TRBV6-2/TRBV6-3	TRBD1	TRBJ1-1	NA	TGTGCCAGCAGTAGCGGACAGGGGGCGCCTACTGAAGCTTTCTTT	CASSSGQGAPTEAFF
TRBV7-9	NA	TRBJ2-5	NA	TGTGCCAGCACCTCGGCGGTTACGGGAGAGACCCAGTACTTC	CASTSAVTGETQYF
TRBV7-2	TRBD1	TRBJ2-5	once	TGTGCCAGCAGCGACCCCGGACAGGGGGGTTCGGGGACCCAGTACTTC	CASSDPGQGGSGTQYF
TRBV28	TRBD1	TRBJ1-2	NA	TGTGCCAGCAGTTTTCAGGGGGGTTCTTTAGGCTACACCTTC	CASSFQGGSLGYTF
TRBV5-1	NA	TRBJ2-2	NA	TGCGCCAGCAGCGACGGTGGGGCCCTAAACACCGGGGAGCTGTTTTTT	CASSDGGALNTGELFF
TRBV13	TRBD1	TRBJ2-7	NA	TGTGCCAGCAGCTTAGAGGCTTTCGGACAGGGAAGATACGAGCAGTACTTC	CASSLEAFGQGRYEQYF
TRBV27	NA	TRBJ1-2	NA	TGTGCCAGCAGTTTAACCGTCCGGGGGTCCTCCCTATCCCATGGCTACACCTTC	CASSLTVRGSSLSHGYTF
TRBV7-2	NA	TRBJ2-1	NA	TGTGCCAGCAGCCACGGAGCCCCCTACAATGAGCAGTTCTTC	CASSHGAPYNEQFF
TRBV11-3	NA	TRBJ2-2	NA	TGTGCCAGCAGCTTTCCAGGGTCTGAGGAGCTGTTTTTT	CASSFPGSEELFF
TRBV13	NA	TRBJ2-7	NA	TGTGCCAGCAGCCGAGGGACACCAACCTACGAGCAGTACTTC	CASSRGTPTYEQYF
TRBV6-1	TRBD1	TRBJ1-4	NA	TGTGCCAGCAGTGCCCGACAGGGGGGGGCAACTAATGAAAAACTGTTTTTT	CASSARQGGATNEKLFF
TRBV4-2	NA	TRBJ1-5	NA	TGTGCCAGCAGCCAAGACAGGGCCGATCAGCCCCAGCATTTT	CASSQDRADQPQHF
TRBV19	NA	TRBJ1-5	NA	TGTGCCAGTAGTATAGTGTGGGGGGAAACTCAGCCCCAGCATTTT	CASSIVWGETQPQHF
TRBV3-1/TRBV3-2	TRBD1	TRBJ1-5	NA	TGTGCCAGCAGCCAAAAATTGGGACAGAATGAGCCTAGCAATCAGCCCCAGCATTTT	CASSQKLGQNEPSNQPQHF